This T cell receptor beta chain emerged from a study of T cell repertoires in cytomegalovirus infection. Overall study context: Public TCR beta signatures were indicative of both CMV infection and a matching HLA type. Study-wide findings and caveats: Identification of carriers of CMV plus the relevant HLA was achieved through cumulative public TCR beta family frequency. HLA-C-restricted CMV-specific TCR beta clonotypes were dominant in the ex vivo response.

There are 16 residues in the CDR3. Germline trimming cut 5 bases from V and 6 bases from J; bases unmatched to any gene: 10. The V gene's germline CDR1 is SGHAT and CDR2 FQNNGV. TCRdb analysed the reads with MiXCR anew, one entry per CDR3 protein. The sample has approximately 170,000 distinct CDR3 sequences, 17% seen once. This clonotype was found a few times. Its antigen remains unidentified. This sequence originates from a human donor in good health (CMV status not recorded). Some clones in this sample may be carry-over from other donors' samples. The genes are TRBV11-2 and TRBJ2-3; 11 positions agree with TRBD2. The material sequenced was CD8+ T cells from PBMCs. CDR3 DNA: TGTGCCAGCAGCCTGGGACTAGCGGAGCCCGCGGATACGCAGTATTTT. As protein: CASSLGLAEPADTQYF. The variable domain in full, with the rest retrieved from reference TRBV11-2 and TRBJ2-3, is EAGVAQSPRYKIIEKRQSVAFWCNPISGHATLYWYQQILGQGPKLLIQFQNNGVVDDSQLPKDRFSAERLKGVDSTLKIQPAKLEDSAVYLCASSLGLAEPADTQYFGPGTRLTVL.